These T cell receptor beta chains were read from a single sample in a study of read filtering for tumor transcriptome and immune sequencing. TCRdb recomputed calls from the reads with MiXCR, one row per CDR3 protein. The sample includes about 35,000 distinct CDR3 sequences, more than 13% of them seen just once. Sequencing was performed on a population of CD138-negative cells sorted from bone marrow. Receptors were obtained from a donor at least 40 years old with multiple myeloma. CDR3s include the opening cysteine and the closing phenylalanine or tryptophan. Each record gives: J gene, D gene, V gene, clone size, CDR3 DNA, CDR3 protein. D genes are given only for firm matches. Clone sizes are given selectively: once, few, many, or a class where the clone is expanded.

>TRBJ1-2|-|TRBV30|many
TGTGCCTGGAGATTACAGGGATTCTATGGCTACACCTTC
CAWRLQGFYGYTF
>TRBJ2-1|-|TRBV7-9|many
TGTGCCAGCAGCCGGTCGGATGAGCAGTTCTTC
CASSRSDEQFF
>TRBJ1-1|TRBD1|TRBV29-1|many
TGCAGCGTGCCGGACAGGGAGACTGAAGCTTTCTTT
CSVPDRETEAFF
>TRBJ1-2|TRBD1|TRBV20-1|many
TGCAGTGCTATTACGGTTATTCAGGGGGCGCCCAGACATGGCTACACCTTC
CSAITVIQGAPRHGYTF
>TRBJ2-1|TRBD2|TRBV10-1|many
TGCGCCAGCAGTGATGGTGGACTAGCGGGAGGGGAGCAGTTCTTC
CASSDGGLAGGEQFF
>TRBJ1-3|-|TRBV9|few
TGTGCCAGCAGCGTAGAGCCCAGGGCGACCTCTGGAAACACCATACATTTT
CASSVEPRATSGNTIHF
>TRBJ2-2|-|TRBV6-2/TRBV6-3|many
TGTGCCAGCAGCTACAAGCCCCGTGGCACCGGGGAGCTGTTTTTT
CASSYKPRGTGELFF
>TRBJ2-2|-|TRBV5-1|-
TGCGCCAGCAGCTTGGCTCCGCCGAACACCGGGGAGCTGTTTTTT
CASSLAPPNTGELFF
>TRBJ2-7|-|TRBV21-1|many
TGTGCCAGCAGCAAAACTCTCAGGGCCCCATACGAGCAGTACTTC
CASSKTLRAPYEQYF
>TRBJ2-7|-|TRBV7-2|many
TGTGCCAGCAGCTTCTTTGTGGAAGCCTACGAGCAGTACTTC
CASSFFVEAYEQYF
>TRBJ2-3|-|TRBV12-3/TRBV12-4|many
TGTGCCAGCAGCAATGGGCTAGCTTCAGATACGCAGTATTTT
CASSNGLASDTQYF
>TRBJ2-1|TRBD1|TRBV19|few
TGTGCCAGTCCTTCAGGGGGTGGGGGTGAGCAGTTCTTC
CASPSGGGGEQFF
>TRBJ2-1|-|TRBV6-1|many
TGTGCCAGCAGTGAACAGTTATCGGGCGGTGAGCAGTTCTTC
CASSEQLSGGEQFF
>TRBJ1-4|-|TRBV10-2|-
TGCGCCAGCAGCCAGCAGGGGATGAGAGAAGAAAAACTGTTTTTC
CASSQQGMREEKLFF
>TRBJ1-3|-|TRBV2|many
TGTGCCAGCAGTGTGGGCACTGGAAACACCATATATTTT
CASSVGTGNTIYF
>TRBJ1-1|-|TRBV19|-
TGTGCCAGTAGCCCTGGGGCAGTGACGTCGAGGGCTGAAGCTTTCTTT
CASSPGAVTSRAEAFF
>TRBJ2-3|-|TRBV7-8|many
TGTGCCAGCAGCTTAGCGGGGCGGGGGCTAGATACGCAGTATTTT
CASSLAGRGLDTQYF
>TRBJ2-7|-|TRBV12-3/TRBV12-4|many
TGTGCCAGCGGATTGGACTTGTCCTACGAGCAGTACTTC
CASGLDLSYEQYF
>TRBJ1-1|-|TRBV6-1|many
TGTGCCAGCAGTGAAGTGAACACTGAAGCTTTCTTT
CASSEVNTEAFF